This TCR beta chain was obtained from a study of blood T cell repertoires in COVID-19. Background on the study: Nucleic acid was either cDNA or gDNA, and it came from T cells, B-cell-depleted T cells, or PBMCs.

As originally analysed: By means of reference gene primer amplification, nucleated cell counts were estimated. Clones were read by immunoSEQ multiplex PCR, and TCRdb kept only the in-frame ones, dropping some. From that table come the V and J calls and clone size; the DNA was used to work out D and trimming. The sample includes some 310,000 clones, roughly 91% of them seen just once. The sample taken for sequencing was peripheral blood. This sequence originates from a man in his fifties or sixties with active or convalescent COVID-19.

The CDR3 sequence: CSVVQATSYEQYF. The CDR3 DNA reads as TGCAGCGTAGTACAGGCCACCTCCTACGAGCAGTACTTC. The chain carries TRBV29-1 and TRBJ2-7, with D perhaps matching TRBD1 (5 bases). This CDR3 spans 13 amino acids. CDR1 and CDR2 from the germline V gene are SQVTM and ANQGSEA. The V end lost 6 bases, the J end lost 0 bases, and 12 bases lay between the germline ends.